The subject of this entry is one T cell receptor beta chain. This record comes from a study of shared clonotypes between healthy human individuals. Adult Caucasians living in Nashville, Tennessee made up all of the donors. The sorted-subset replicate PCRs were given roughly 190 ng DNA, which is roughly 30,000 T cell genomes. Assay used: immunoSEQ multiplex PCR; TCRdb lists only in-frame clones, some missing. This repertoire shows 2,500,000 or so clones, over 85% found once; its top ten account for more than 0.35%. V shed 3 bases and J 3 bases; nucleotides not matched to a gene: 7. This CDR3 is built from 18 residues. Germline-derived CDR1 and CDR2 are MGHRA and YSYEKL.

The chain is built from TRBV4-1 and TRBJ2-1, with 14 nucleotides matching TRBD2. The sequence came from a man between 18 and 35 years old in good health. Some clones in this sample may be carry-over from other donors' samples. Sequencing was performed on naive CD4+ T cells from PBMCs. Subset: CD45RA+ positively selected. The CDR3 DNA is TGCGCCAGCAGCCAGCAGGGGACTAGCGGGAGCTTCTACAATGAGCAGTTCTTC. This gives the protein CASSQQGTSGSFYNEQFF.